This TCR beta chain was sequenced in a study of blood T cell repertoires in COVID-19. Sequenced by immunoSEQ multiplex PCR; TCRdb stores in-frame clones only, minus some. The sample has under 300,000 clones; about nine tenths are singletons. This CDR3 has 16 residues. Germline V gives CDR1 MNHNS, CDR2 SASEGT. J was trimmed by 2 bases and V by 0 bases; bases with no gene match: 6. The TCR sequence derives from a man aged 25 to 40 with COVID-19, enrolled during active disease. The gene calls are TRBV6-1 and TRBJ2-7; 8 bases map to TRBD2. Material: peripheral blood. CDR3 region: CASSEALRGGAYEQYF. DNA of the CDR3: TGTGCCAGCAGTGAAGCCCTTCGGGGGGGGGCCTACGAGCAGTACTTC.